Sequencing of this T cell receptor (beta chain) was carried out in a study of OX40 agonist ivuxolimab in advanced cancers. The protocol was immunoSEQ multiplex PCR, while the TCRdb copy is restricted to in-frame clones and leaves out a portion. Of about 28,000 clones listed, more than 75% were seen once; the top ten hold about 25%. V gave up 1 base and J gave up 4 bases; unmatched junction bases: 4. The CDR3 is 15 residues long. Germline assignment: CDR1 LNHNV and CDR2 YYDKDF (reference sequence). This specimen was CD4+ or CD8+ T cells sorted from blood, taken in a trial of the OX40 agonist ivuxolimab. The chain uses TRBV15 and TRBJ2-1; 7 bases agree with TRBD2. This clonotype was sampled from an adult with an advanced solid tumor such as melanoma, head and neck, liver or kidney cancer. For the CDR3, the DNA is TGTGCCACCAGCAGAGGGGCTAGCGGTTACAATGAGCAGTTCTTC. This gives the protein CATSRGASGYNEQFF.